Presented here are 9 T cell receptor beta chains from one specimen sequenced in a study of blood T cell repertoires in COVID-19. TCRdb's copy holds only in-frame clones and misses some; the assay was immunoSEQ multiplex PCR. Of 30,000 to 40,000 clones listed, just over 85% were seen once; the top ten hold around 6.5%. The specimen sequenced was peripheral blood. These receptors all stem from a human donor in a cohort sampled during active COVID-19.

This clone was seen a few times. The J gene is TRBJ1-6, the V gene TRBV7-6, with D possibly matching TRBD1 (5 bases). The germline CDR1 and CDR2 sequences are SGHVS and FNYEAQ. Trimming shortened V by 0 bases and J by 9 bases, and 18 bases separated the two germline ends. CDR3 length: 17 amino acids. CDR3 sequence: CASSLATGLGLGSPLHF. CDR3 coding DNA: TGTGCCAGCAGCTTAGCCACAGGACTAGGACTGGGTTCACCCCTCCACTTT. Full variable domain (rest looked up from reference TRBV7-6 and TRBJ1-6): GAGVSQSPRYKVTKRGQDVALRCDPISGHVSLYWYRQALGQGPEFLTYFNYEAQQDKSGLPNDRFSAERPEGSISTLTIQRTEQRDSAMYRCASSLATGLGLGSPLHFGNGTRLTVT.

The genes are TRBV30 and TRBJ2-1; D gene ambiguous. The CDR3 consists of 12 residues. The germline gives CDR1 GTSNPN, CDR2 SVGIG (reference sequence). V shed 0 bases and J shed 9 bases, with 9 bases lying between them. CDR3 sequence: CAWSVAVVEQFF. CDR3 nucleotide sequence: TGTGCCTGGAGTGTCGCGGTGGTTGAGCAGTTCTTC.

CDR3 protein: CASSQNRGRLNEQFF. The CDR3 DNA sequence: TGCGCCAGCAGCCAAAACAGAGGGCGCCTCAATGAGCAGTTCTTC. J is TRBJ2-1 and V is TRBV5-1; D is possibly TRBD2 (5 bases). V lost 4 bases to trimming and J lost 6 bases, with 17 bases between them. Germline V CDR1 and CDR2: SGHRS, YFSETQ. The CDR3 sequence is 15 residues long.

The genes are TRBV5-1 and TRBJ1-1; TRBD1 is a possible D gene (6 bases). Germline V gives CDR1 SGHRS, CDR2 YFSETQ. This CDR3 region has 13 residues. Trimming shortened V by 6 bases and J by 3 bases, and 12 bases separated the two germline ends. The CDR3 loop is CASNRGGDTEAFF. The DNA for the CDR3 is TGCGCCAGCAACCGAGGGGGGGACACTGAAGCTTTCTTT.

The chain employs TRBV11-3 and TRBJ2-5, with TRBD2 matching 8 bases. The V gene's germline CDR1 is SGHNT and CDR2 YENEEA. With V trimmed by 4 bases and J by 5 bases, 6 bases remained unmatched. This CDR3 has 14 residues. CDR3 region: CASSSGLAPETQYF. CDR3 in DNA: TGTGCCAGCAGCTCCGGACTAGCCCCTGAGACCCAGTACTTC.

The genes are TRBV19 and TRBJ1-5, with 9 bases aligning to TRBD1. The ends lost 5 bases at V and 3 bases at J; junction bases unmatched: 8. The CDR3 extends over 16 amino acids. CDR1 is LNHDA, CDR2 SQIVND, per germline (reference sequence). The CDR3 DNA follows: TGTGCCAGTAGTCCTTCAGACAGGGGGAACAATCAGCCCCAGCATTTT. Its translation: CASSPSDRGNNQPQHF.

This rearrangement joins TRBV19 to TRBJ2-2; D gene unclear. The V end was cut by 5 bases, the J end by 0 bases, with 7 bases between. The V gene's germline CDR1 is LNHDA and CDR2 SQIVND (reference sequence). The CDR3 is made up of 14 amino acids. The CDR3 DNA follows: TGTGCCAGTAGTGCAACGGCGAACACCGGGGAGCTGTTTTTT. Its translation is CASSATANTGELFF.

Worth noting for this clone: The sample contains more than one DNA sequence encoding this CDR3. V is TRBV11-3 and J is TRBJ2-5; D might be TRBD1 (6 bases). Germline assignment: CDR1 SGHNT and CDR2 YENEEA. The CDR3 covers 13 residues. V gave up 3 bases and J gave up 2 bases, with 7 bases separating them. The CDR3 sequence: CASSFDRQETQYF. In nucleotides, the CDR3 is TGTGCCAGCAGCTTTGACAGGCAAGAGACCCAGTACTTC. Full variable domain (remainder filled in from reference TRBV11-3 and TRBJ2-5): EAGVVQSPRYKIIEKKQPVAFWCNPISGHNTLYWYLQNLGQGPELLIRYENEEAVDDSQLPKDRFSAERLKGVDSTLKIQPAELGDSAVYLCASSFDRQETQYFGPGTRLLVL.

The chain recombines TRBV7-2 with TRBJ2-7, with D uncertain. Per germline, CDR1 SGHTA and CDR2 FQGNSA. This CDR3 is 14 amino acids long. V lost 6 bases to trimming and J lost 3 bases, with 15 bases between them. In DNA form, the CDR3 reads TGTGCCAGCAGTCCAAGCACCTTCCTCTACGAGCAGTACTTC. Protein product: CASSPSTFLYEQYF.